This TCR beta chain was identified during a study of shared clonotypes between healthy human individuals. Naive CD8 cells were CD45RO-negative, positively selected for CCR7, excluding terminally differentiated effector memory CD45RA+ cells. All donors were healthy HIV-negative adults lacking recent acute infections or vaccinations. Approximately 210 ng DNA, approximately 31,000 T cell genomes, went into each sorted-subset replicate PCR. Method: immunoSEQ multiplex PCR; TCRdb's copy keeps in-frame clones and lacks some. Seen here are about 820,000 clones, about 92% observed once, and the top ten hold about 25%. Sequenced material: naive CD8+ T cells sorted from blood. The clonotype was recovered from a man aged 30 to 39 in good health.

The DNA for the CDR3 is TGTGCCAGCAGCCTCCGGGACAAACCCTACGAGCAGTACTTC. Translation: CASSLRDKPYEQYF. V gene TRBV7-9 combines with J gene TRBJ2-7, with D perhaps TRBD1 (6 bases). Trimming shortened V by 5 bases and J by 2 bases, and 13 bases separated the two germline ends. The CDR3 length is 14 residues. Germline values: CDR1 SEHNR, CDR2 FQNEAQ (reference sequence).